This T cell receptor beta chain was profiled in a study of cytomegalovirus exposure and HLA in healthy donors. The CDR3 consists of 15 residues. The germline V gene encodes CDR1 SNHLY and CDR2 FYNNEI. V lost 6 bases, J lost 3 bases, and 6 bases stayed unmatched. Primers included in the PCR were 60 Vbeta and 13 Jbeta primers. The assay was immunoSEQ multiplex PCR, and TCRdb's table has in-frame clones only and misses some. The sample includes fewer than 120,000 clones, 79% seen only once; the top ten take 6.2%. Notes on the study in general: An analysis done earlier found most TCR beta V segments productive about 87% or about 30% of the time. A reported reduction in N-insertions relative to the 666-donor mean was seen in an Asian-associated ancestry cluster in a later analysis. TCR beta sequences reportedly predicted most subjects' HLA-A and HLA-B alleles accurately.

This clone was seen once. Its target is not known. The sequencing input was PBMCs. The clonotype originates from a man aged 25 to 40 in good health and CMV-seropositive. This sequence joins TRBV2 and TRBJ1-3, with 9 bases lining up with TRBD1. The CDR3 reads CASRRGQGRGNTIYF. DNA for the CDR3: TGTGCCAGCAGACGAGGACAGGGGCGTGGAAACACCATATATTTT. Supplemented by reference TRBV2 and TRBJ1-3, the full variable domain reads EPEVTQTPSHQVTQMGQEVILRCVPISNHLYFYWYRQILGQKVEFLVSFYNNEISEKSEIFDDQFSVERPDGSNFTLKIRSTKLEDSAMYFCASRRGQGRGNTIYFGEGSWLTVV.